This is a list of T cell receptor beta chains from one sample in a study of blood T cell repertoires in COVID-19. The assay was immunoSEQ multiplex PCR, and TCRdb's table has in-frame clones only and misses some. Of 25,000 or so clones detected, over 85% appear once; the ten largest clones hold around 2.8%. Sequenced: peripheral blood. The receptor source for this set is a human donor in a cohort sampled during active COVID-19. Each CDR3 is given with its conserved first and last residue. The D gene is left open where the match is weak. The size field is filled for only some rows; it gives once, few, many or a size class.

size,J,V,D,DNA,CDR3
NA,TRBJ2-1,TRBV3-1/TRBV3-2,NA,TGTGCCAGCAGCCAAGCTTACTCGCGTAGCTCCTACAATGAGCAGTTCTTC,CASSQAYSRSSYNEQFF
NA,TRBJ1-1,TRBV5-6,NA,TGTGCCAGCAGCTACCTAGGGGTGGAGAACACTGAAGCTTTCTTT,CASSYLGVENTEAFF
once,TRBJ2-5,TRBV7-8,NA,TGTGCCAGCAGCTTAGAGGGCAGGGCTGAGGAGACCCAGTACTTC,CASSLEGRAEETQYF
NA,TRBJ1-1,TRBV18,NA,TGTGCCAGCTCACCATCTGTTAGCACTGAAGCTTTCTTT,CASSPSVSTEAFF
NA,TRBJ2-1,TRBV12-3/TRBV12-4,TRBD1,TGTGCCAGCAGACCAAGGACAGGGAATGAGCAGTTCTTC,CASRPRTGNEQFF
NA,TRBJ2-2,TRBV10-3,NA,TGTGCCATCAGTGACCGCACAGCGAACACCGGGGAGCTGTTTTTT,CAISDRTANTGELFF
NA,TRBJ2-1,TRBV18,NA,TGTGCCAGCTCACCGTTGCGGGCCGGAGGGAATGAGCAGTTCTTC,CASSPLRAGGNEQFF
NA,TRBJ1-6,TRBV6-1,NA,TGTGCCAGCAGTGAGACAGGAGATTCACCCCTCCACTTT,CASSETGDSPLHF
once,TRBJ1-6,TRBV15,TRBD1,TGTGCCACCAGCTCCAGGGACAGGGGTTATAATTCACCCCTCCACTTT,CATSSRDRGYNSPLHF
NA,TRBJ1-6,TRBV11-2,NA,TGTGCCAGCAGCCCCCAAACCGGGAGAAGTTCACCCCTCCACTTT,CASSPQTGRSSPLHF
NA,TRBJ2-3,TRBV9,TRBD2,TGTGCCAGCAGCGTAGGGACTAGCGGGAGTTCTCGCACAGATACGCAGTATTTT,CASSVGTSGSSRTDTQYF
NA,TRBJ2-3,TRBV5-4,NA,TGTGCCAGCAGCTTGGGGGCCAAAAGCACAGATACGCAGTATTTT,CASSLGAKSTDTQYF
NA,TRBJ1-1,TRBV9,TRBD1,TGTGCCAGCAGCGTAAGCGCAGGGGGCTATTCGGGTAACACTGAAGCTTTCTTT,CASSVSAGGYSGNTEAFF
NA,TRBJ1-6,TRBV19,TRBD1,TGTGCCAGTAGAGTGAAGGGGGCGCAGGGCCGTTCACCCCTCCACTTT,CASRVKGAQGRSPLHF
NA,TRBJ2-7,TRBV20-1,NA,TGCAGTGCGGTAACCAGCTACGAGCAGTACTTC,CSAVTSYEQYF
NA,TRBJ1-2,TRBV6-5,NA,TGTGCCAGCAGTTACGGTGGGGGCGGCTATGGCTACACCTTC,CASSYGGGGYGYTF
NA,TRBJ2-7,TRBV27,TRBD1,TGTGCCAGCAGTTCGGGACAGCTGTCCTACGAGCAGTACTTC,CASSSGQLSYEQYF
NA,TRBJ1-4,TRBV7-2,TRBD1,TGTGCCAGCAGCAAGACAGGGGCTCTAACGACAGCTAATGAAAAACTGTTTTTT,CASSKTGALTTANEKLFF
NA,TRBJ1-1,TRBV6-5,TRBD1,TGTGCCTCACAGGGGGCCCGCTCGGCTGAAGCTTTCTTT,CASQGARSAEAFF
NA,TRBJ2-1,TRBV14,TRBD2,TGTGCCAGCAGCCCACCCGGACTAGCGGTGGAGGGGGAGGTTGAGTTCTTC,CASSPPGLAVEGEVEFF
NA,TRBJ1-1,TRBV5-4,NA,TGTGCCAGCAGCTTGGACAGCACGAACACTGAAGCTTTCTTT,CASSLDSTNTEAFF
NA,TRBJ2-1,TRBV27,TRBD1,TGTGCCAGCAGCGAGGGACAGAGGGAAACAAGGAATGAGCAGTTCTTC,CASSEGQRETRNEQFF